Given below is one T cell receptor (beta chain) in context. Some clones are missing from TCRdb's copy, which holds only in-frame ones; the method was immunoSEQ multiplex PCR. The data contain 150,000 to 200,000 clones, about nine tenths of them singletons. The data are from a study of blood T cell repertoires in COVID-19. The CDR3 sequence is 15 residues long. The ends were cut back, 1 base at V and 5 bases at J, with 11 bases in the middle. Germline V gene lookup returns CDR1 KGHDR and CDR2 SFDVKD. The clonotype originates from a woman in her fifties or sixties with acute or convalescent COVID-19. V is TRBV24-1 and J is TRBJ1-5; possible D gene TRBD1, 5 bases. The material sequenced was peripheral blood. As DNA, the CDR3 is TGTGCCACCAGTGATTTCGGCAGGGATCATCAGCCCCAGCATTTT. This sequence encodes CATSDFGRDHQPQHF.